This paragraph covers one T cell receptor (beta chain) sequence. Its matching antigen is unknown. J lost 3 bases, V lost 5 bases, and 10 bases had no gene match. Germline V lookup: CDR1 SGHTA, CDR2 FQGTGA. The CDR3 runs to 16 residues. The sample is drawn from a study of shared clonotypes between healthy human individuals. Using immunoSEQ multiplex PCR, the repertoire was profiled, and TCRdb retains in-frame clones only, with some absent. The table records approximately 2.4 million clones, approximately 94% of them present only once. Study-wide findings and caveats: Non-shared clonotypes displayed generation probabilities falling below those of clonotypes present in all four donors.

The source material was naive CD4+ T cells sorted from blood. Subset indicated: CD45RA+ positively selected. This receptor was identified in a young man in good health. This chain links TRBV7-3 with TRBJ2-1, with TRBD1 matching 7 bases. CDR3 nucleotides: TGTGCCAGCAGCGCCGGACAGGCGGTACACTACAATGAGCAGTTCTTC. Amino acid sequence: CASSAGQAVHYNEQFF. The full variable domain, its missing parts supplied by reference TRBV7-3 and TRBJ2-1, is GAGVSQTPSNKVTEKGKYVELRCDPISGHTALYWYRQSLGQGPEFLIYFQGTGAADDSGLPNDRFFAVRPEGSVSTLKIQRTERGDSAVYLCASSAGQAVHYNEQFFGPGTRLTVL.